This entry describes one T cell receptor beta chain. This specimen comes from a study of identifying expanded T cells in peripheral blood. Here immunoSEQ multiplex PCR was the method, and the copy in TCRdb shows in-frame clones only, minus some. The sample yields some 75,000 clones, about nine tenths seen once. Looked up from germline, CDR1 is SGHRS and CDR2 is YFSETQ. V trimming: 0 bases; J trimming: 5 bases; junction bases outside the gene matches: 11. CDR3 length equals 17 residues. Sequenced sample: blood. This sequence joins TRBV5-1 and TRBJ2-4; 7 positions agree with TRBD2. The sequence derives from a person aged 18 to 75 in good health. The CDR3 nucleotides read TGCGCCAGCAGCTTGGAGGATACCGGGGGGTTTGAAAACATTCAGTACTTC. Translation: CASSLEDTGGFENIQYF. The whole variable domain, remainder taken from reference TRBV5-1 and TRBJ2-4, is KAGVTQTPRYLIKTRGQQVTLSCSPISGHRSVSWYQQTPGQGLQFLFEYFSETQRNKGNFPGRFSGRQFSNSRSEMNVSTLELGDSALYLCASSLEDTGGFENIQYFGAGTRLSVL.